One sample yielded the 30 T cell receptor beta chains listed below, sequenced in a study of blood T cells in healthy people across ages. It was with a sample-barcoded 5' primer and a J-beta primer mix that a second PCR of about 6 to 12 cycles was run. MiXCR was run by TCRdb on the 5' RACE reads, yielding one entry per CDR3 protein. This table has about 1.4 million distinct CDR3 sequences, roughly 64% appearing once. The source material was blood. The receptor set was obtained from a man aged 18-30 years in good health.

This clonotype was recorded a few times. Written as DNA, the CDR3 is TGCAGTTCACGCTTGGCTGGGAGGAACACTGAAGCTTTCTTT. Residues: CSSRLAGRNTEAFF. The chain recombines TRBV20-1 with TRBJ1-1; D gene uncertain. The CDR3 runs 14 residues. Deletions cut 8 bases from V and 1 base from J, with 17 bases between. Germline assignment: CDR1 DFQATT and CDR2 SNEGSKA (reference sequence).

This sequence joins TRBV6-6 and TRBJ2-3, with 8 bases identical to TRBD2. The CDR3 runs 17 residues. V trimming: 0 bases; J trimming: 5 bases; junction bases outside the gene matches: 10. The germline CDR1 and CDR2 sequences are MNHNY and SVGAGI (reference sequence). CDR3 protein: CASSYSTSGGPGDTQYF. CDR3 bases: TGTGCCAGCAGTTACTCGACCAGCGGGGGCCCTGGAGATACGCAGTATTTT.

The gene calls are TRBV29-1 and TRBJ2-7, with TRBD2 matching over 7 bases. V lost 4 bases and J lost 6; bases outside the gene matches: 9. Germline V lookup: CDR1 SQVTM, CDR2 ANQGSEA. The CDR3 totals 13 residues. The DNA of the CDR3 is TGCAGCGTTGTAGGGGAGGGCCGCTGCGAGCAGTACTTC. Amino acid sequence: CSVVGEGRCEQYF.

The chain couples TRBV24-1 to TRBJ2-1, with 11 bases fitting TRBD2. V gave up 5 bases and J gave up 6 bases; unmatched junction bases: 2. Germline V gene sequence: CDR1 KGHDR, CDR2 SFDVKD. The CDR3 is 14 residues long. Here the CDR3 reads CATSVSGRANEQFF. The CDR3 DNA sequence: TGTGCCACCAGTGTTAGCGGGAGGGCCAATGAGCAGTTCTTC.

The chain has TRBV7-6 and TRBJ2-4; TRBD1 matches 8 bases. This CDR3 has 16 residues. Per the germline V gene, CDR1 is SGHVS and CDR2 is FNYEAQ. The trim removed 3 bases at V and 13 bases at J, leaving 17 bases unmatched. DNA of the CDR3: TGTGCCAGCAGCTTTGGAGGGGGGACAGGCACCTACAAGCAGTACTTC. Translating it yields CASSFGGGTGTYKQYF.

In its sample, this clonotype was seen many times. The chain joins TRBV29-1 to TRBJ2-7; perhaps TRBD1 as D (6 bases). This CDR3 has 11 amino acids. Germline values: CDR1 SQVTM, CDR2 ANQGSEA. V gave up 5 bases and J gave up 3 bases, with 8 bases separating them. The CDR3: CSVRQVYEQYF. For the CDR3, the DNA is TGCAGCGTTAGACAGGTCTACGAGCAGTACTTC.

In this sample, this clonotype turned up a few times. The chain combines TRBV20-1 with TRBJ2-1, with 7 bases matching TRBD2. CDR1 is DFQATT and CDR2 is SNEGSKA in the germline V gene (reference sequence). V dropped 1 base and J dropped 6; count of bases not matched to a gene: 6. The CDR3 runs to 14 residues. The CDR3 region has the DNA TGCAGTGCTAGAGGCGCGGGAGTAACCAATGAGCAGTTCTTC. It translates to CSARGAGVTNEQFF.

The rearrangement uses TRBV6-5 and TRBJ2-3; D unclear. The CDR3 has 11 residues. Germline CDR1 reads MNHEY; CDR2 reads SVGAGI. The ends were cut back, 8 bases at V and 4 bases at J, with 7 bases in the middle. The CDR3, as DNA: TGTGCCAGCCCGGAGTCAGATACGCAGTATTTT. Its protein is CASPESDTQYF.

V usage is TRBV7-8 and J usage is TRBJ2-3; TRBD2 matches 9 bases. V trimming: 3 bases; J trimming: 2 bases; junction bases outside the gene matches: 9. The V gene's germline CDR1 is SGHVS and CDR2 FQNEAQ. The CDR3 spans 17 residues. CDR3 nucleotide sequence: TGTGCCAGCAGCTTTCAGATGCTAGCGGGACTCACAGATACGCAGTATTTT. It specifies CASSFQMLAGLTDTQYF.

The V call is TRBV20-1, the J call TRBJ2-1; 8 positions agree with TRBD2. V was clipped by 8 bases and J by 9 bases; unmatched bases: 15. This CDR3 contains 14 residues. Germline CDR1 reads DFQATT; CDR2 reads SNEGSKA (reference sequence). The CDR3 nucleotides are TGCAGTACTCCACAGGTTCCGGGGGGGCCTGAGCAGTTCTTC. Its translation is CSTPQVPGGPEQFF.

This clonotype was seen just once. The DNA of the CDR3 is TGTGCCAGCAGTTACCCCGATCGTTCGACAGGCAAAGGGACCCTTAACTATGGCTACACCTTC. Its protein is CASSYPDRSTGKGTLNYGYTF. The gene calls are TRBV6-5 and TRBJ1-2; a weak D match, TRBD1 (6 bases). Germline CDR1 and CDR2: MNHEY and SVGAGI. The V end lost 2 bases, the J end lost 1 base, and 29 bases lay between the germline ends. This CDR3 contains 21 residues.

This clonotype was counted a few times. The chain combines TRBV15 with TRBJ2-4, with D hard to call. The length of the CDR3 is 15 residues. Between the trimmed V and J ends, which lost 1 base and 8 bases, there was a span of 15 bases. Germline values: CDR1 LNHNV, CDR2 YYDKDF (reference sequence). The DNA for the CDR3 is TGTGCCACCAGCAGAGGACGGCGGCCGGTCGACATTCAGTACTTC. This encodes CATSRGRRPVDIQYF. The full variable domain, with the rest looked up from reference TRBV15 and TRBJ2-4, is DAMVIQNPRYQVTQFGKPVTLSCSQTLNHNVMYWYQQKSSQAPKLLFHYYDKDFNNEADTPDNFQSRRPNTSFCFLDIRSPGLGDTAMYLCATSRGRRPVDIQYFGAGTRLSVL.

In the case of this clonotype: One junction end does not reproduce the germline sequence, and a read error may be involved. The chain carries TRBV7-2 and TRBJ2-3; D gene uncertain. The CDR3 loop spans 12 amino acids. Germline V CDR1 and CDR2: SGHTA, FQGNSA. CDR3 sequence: CASSLQADTQNF. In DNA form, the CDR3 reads TGTGCCAGCAGCCTGCAAGCAGATACGCAGAATTTT.

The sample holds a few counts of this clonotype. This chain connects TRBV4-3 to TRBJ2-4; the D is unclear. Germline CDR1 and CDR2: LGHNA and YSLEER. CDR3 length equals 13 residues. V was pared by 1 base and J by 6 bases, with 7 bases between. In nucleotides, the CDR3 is TGCGCCAGCAGCCAAGGGGCCGGAAACATTCAGTACTTC. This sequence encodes CASSQGAGNIQYF.

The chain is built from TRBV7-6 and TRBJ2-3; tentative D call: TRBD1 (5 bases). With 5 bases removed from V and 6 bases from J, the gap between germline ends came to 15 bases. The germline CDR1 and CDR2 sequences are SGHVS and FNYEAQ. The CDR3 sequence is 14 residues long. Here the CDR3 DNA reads TGTGCCAGCAGCCCCACCCAAGGGGTCGATACGCAGTATTTT. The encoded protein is CASSPTQGVDTQYF.

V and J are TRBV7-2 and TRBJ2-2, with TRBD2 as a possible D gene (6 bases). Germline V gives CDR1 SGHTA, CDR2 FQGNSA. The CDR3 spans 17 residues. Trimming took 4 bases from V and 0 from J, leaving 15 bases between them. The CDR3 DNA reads TGTGCCAGCAGCTCACCGGGAGCGGCCGCGAACACCGGGGAGCTGTTTTTT. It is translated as CASSSPGAAANTGELFF.

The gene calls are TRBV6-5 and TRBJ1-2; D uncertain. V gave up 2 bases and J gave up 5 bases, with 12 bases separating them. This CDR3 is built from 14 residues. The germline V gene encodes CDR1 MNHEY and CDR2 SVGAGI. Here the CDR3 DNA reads TGTGCCAGCAGTTACAGGGAGGGTAGTTATGGCTACACCTTC. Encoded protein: CASSYREGSYGYTF.

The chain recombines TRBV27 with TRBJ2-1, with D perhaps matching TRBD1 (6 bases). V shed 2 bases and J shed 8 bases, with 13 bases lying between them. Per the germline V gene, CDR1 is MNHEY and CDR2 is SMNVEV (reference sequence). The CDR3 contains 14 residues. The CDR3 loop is CASSLIGGRDEQFF. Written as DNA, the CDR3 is TGTGCCAGCAGTTTAATAGGGGGTCGGGATGAGCAGTTCTTC.

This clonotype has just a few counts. The CDR3 is CASSEMGGSSYEQYF. DNA of the CDR3: TGTGCCAGCAGTGAAATGGGGGGGAGCTCCTACGAGCAGTACTTC. The genes are TRBV6-1 and TRBJ2-7; 7 bases align to TRBD2. Trimming at V came to 2 bases and at J to 0 bases, leaving 4 bases not matched to a gene. Germline V gene sequence: CDR1 MNHNS, CDR2 SASEGT. This CDR3 is 15 amino acids long.

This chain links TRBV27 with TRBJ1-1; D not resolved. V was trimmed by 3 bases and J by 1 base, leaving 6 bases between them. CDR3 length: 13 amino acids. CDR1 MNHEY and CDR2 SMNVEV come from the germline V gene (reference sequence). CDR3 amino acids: CASSLIRNTEAFF. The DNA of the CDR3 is TGTGCCAGCAGTTTGATCCGGAACACTGAAGCTTTCTTT.

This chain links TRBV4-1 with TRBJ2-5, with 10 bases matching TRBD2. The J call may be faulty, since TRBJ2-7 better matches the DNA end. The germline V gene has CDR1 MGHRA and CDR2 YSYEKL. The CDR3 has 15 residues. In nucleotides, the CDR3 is TGCGCCAGCAGCCAGAGAGCGGGAGGGCCGTACGAGCAGTACTTC. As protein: CASSQRAGGPYEQYF.

The CDR3 is CASSLFGTVSSYEQYF. DNA of the CDR3: TGCGCCAGCAGCTTGTTTGGGACAGTTTCTTCCTACGAGCAGTACTTC. This chain uses TRBV5-1 with TRBJ2-7; 7 bases align to TRBD1. Germline V gives CDR1 SGHRS, CDR2 YFSETQ. The J segment lost 1 base and the V segment lost 1 base, leaving 8 bases of the junction unmatched. The CDR3 contains 16 residues.

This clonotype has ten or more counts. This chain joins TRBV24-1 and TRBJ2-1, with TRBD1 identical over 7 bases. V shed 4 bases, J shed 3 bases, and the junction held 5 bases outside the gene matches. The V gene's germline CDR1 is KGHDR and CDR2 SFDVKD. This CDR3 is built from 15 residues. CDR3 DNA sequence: TGTGCCACCAGTGACATAGGACAGGACTACAATGAGCAGTTCTTC. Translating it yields CATSDIGQDYNEQFF.

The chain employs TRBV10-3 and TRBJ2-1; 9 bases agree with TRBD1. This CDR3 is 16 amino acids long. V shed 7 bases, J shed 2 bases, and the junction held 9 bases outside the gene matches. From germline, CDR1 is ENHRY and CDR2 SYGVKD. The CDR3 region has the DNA TGTGCCATCACCGAGACCGGGACAGGGACCTACAATGAGCAGTTCTTC. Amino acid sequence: CAITETGTGTYNEQFF.

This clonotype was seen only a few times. The CDR3 nucleotides read TGTGCCAGCAAGGGCGGATACTCCTATAATTCACCCCTCCACTTT. This gives the protein CASKGGYSYNSPLHF. The chain joins TRBV14 to TRBJ1-6; D is undetermined. CDR1 is SGHDN, CDR2 FVKESK, per germline. This CDR3 comprises 15 residues. Trimming took off 7 bases at V and 0 bases at J, with 10 bases between the two ends.

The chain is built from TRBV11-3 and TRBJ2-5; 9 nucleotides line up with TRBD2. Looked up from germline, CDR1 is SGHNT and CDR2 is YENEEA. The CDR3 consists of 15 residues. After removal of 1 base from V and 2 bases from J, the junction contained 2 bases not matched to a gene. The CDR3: CASSLASGNQETQYF. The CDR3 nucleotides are TGTGCCAGCAGCTTAGCTAGCGGGAATCAAGAGACCCAGTACTTC. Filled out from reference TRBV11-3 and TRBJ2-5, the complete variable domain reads EAGVVQSPRYKIIEKKQPVAFWCNPISGHNTLYWYLQNLGQGPELLIRYENEEAVDDSQLPKDRFSAERLKGVDSTLKIQPAELGDSAVYLCASSLASGNQETQYFGPGTRLLVL.

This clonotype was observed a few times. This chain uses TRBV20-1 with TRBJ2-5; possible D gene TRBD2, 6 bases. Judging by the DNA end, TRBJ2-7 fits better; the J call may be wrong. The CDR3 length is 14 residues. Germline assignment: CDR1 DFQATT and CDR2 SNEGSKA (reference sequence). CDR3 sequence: CSAPKGGVIHEQYF. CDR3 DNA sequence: TGCAGTGCTCCCAAAGGAGGGGTTATCCACGAGCAGTACTTC.

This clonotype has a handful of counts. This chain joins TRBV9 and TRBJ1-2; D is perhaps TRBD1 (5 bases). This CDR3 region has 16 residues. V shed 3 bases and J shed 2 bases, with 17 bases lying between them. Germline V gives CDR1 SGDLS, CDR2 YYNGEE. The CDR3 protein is CASSARPRDSNYGYTF. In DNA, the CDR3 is TGTGCCAGCAGCGCCCGTCCCCGGGACTCCAACTATGGCTACACCTTC.

The CDR3 DNA reads as TGTGCCAGCAGCGGACAGGGTACCAAGCAGTACTTC. Its translation: CASSGQGTKQYF. V and J are TRBV9 and TRBJ2-5; 7 bases match TRBD1. V lost 3 bases and J lost 11; bases outside the gene matches: 7. The CDR3 is made up of 12 amino acids. Looked up from germline, CDR1 is SGDLS and CDR2 is YYNGEE.

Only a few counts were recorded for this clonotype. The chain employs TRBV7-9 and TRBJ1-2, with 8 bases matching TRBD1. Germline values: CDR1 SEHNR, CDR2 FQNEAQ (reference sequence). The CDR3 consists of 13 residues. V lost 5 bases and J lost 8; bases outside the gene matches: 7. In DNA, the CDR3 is TGTGCCAGCAGCCCAGGACAGGGCTGGGGCTACACCTTC. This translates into CASSPGQGWGYTF. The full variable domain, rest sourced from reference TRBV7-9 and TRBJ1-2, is DTGVSQNPRHKITKRGQNVTFRCDPISEHNRLYWYRQTLGQGPEFLTYFQNEAQLEKSRLLSDRFSAERPKGSFSTLEIQRTEQGDSAMYLCASSPGQGWGYTFGSGTRLTVV.